Each of the 22 T cell receptor beta chains below was sequenced from the same sample in a study of blood T cell repertoires in COVID-19 (dated by TCRdb to 2018 to 2020). To prepare the library, the immunoSEQ multiplex PCR assay was applied. Drawn from immuneACCESS, this table holds only the in-frame rearrangements with V and J called that TCRdb kept. Clones are partly lost; checked studies trace under half to an unresolved V gene and leave the rest unexplained. Counted in this sample were hundreds of thousands of clones; more than 70% of them appeared once. The ten biggest clones cover around an eighth of the sample. Sequencing was done on a sample of peripheral blood. The receptors derive from a woman in her fifties or sixties with COVID-19, enrolled during active disease.

The chain employs TRBV3-1 (or the pseudogene TRBV3-2) and TRBJ2-3, with TRBD1 identical over 9 bases. The CDR3 covers 16 residues. V was clipped by 3 bases and J by 3 bases; unmatched bases: 7. Looked up from germline, CDR1 is LGHDT and CDR2 is YNNKEL (reference sequence). As DNA, the CDR3 is TGTGCCAGCAGCCAGGAGCCGGGACAGGGAACAGATACGCAGTATTTT. Translated, it gives CASSQEPGQGTDTQYF.

This clone appeared a few times. The chain carries TRBV5-1 and TRBJ1-3; 10 bases fit TRBD1. The CDR3 is 13 amino acids. The J segment lost 5 bases and the V segment lost 8 bases, leaving 4 bases of the junction unmatched. The germline V gene encodes CDR1 SGHRS and CDR2 YFSETQ. The CDR3 DNA is TGCGCCAGACGGGACAGGGGAAGAAACACCATATATTTT. This codes for CARRDRGRNTIYF.

The V and J genes are TRBV9 and TRBJ1-1, with D unclear. The length of the CDR3 is 12 residues. The V and J ends lost 4 bases and 10 bases respectively, with 14 bases between them. The V gene's germline CDR1 is SGDLS and CDR2 YYNGEE. CDR3 protein: CASSPMEGAAFF. The DNA for the CDR3 is TGTGCCAGCAGCCCCATGGAGGGCGCAGCTTTCTTT.

This chain joins TRBV6-6 and TRBJ2-7; possibly TRBD2 for D (6 bases). V gave up 2 bases and J gave up 4 bases, with 12 bases separating them. CDR3 length equals 14 residues. Germline CDR1 and CDR2: MNHNY and SVGAGI (reference sequence). CDR3 protein: CASSYGGAGYEQYF. CDR3 bases: TGTGCCAGCAGTTACGGCGGGGCAGGATACGAGCAGTACTTC.

The gene calls are TRBV27 and TRBJ1-1; 7 bases are a match to TRBD1. This CDR3 is 16 amino acids long. Trimming at V came to 7 bases and at J to 4 bases, leaving 15 bases not matched to a gene. Germline V gene lookup returns CDR1 MNHEY and CDR2 SMNVEV (reference sequence). The CDR3 is CASTTSPTGVATEAFF. The CDR3 DNA reads TGTGCCAGCACCACCTCCCCTACAGGGGTTGCCACTGAAGCTTTCTTT.

The rearrangement uses TRBV6-4 and TRBJ1-2, with TRBD1 identical over 9 bases. The CDR3 runs to 19 residues. Losses at the gene ends were 2 bases for V and 6 bases for J; bases not matched to a gene: 19. Per the germline V gene, CDR1 is MRHNA and CDR2 is SNTAGT. DNA of the CDR3: TGTGCCAGCAGTGACACCGGGGCCGGGACAGGGCACCTTCTAGATGGCTACACCTTC. Its translation is CASSDTGAGTGHLLDGYTF.

The chain joins TRBV6-2 or TRBV6-3 to TRBJ1-5, with 9 bases lining up with TRBD1. After removal of 3 bases from V and 6 bases from J, the junction contained 9 bases not matched to a gene. Germline lookup yields CDR1 MNHEY and CDR2 SVGEGT. The CDR3 totals 16 residues. Here the CDR3 DNA reads TGTGCCAGCAGTTATGGGGGACAGGGATCTCGTCAGCCCCAGCATTTT. It yields the protein CASSYGGQGSRQPQHF.

The CDR3: CASRKTGGTNYGYTF. In DNA, the CDR3 is TGTGCCAGCAGAAAGACAGGGGGGACTAACTATGGCTACACCTTC. The V call is TRBV6-5, the J call TRBJ1-2, with 9 bases aligning to TRBD1. Germline lookup yields CDR1 MNHEY and CDR2 SVGAGI. The CDR3 has 15 residues. Unmatched junction bases numbered 5, after V lost 6 bases and J lost 0 bases.

In its sample, this clone was seen a few times. The chain joins TRBV30 to TRBJ2-7; D may be TRBD1 (6 bases). Germline CDR1 is GTSNPN and CDR2 is SVGIG (reference sequence). The CDR3 sequence is 12 residues long. Trimming removed 6 bases from V and 2 bases from J, with 11 bases in between. The DNA of the CDR3 is TGTGCCTGCCTGAGGGGGACCTACGAGCAGTACTTC. This encodes CACLRGTYEQYF.

The rearrangement links TRBV30 to TRBJ1-2, with 7 nucleotides matching TRBD1. This CDR3 has 15 amino acids. Germline V gene sequence: CDR1 GTSNPN, CDR2 SVGIG (reference sequence). J gave up 4 bases and V 5 bases, and 13 bases lay outside the gene matches. The CDR3 sequence: CAWCQGGRTRYGYTF. Written as DNA, the CDR3 is TGTGCCTGGTGTCAGGGGGGCCGGACCCGCTATGGCTACACCTTC.

The gene calls are TRBV6-6 and TRBJ1-5; possibly TRBD1 for D (6 bases). Trimming removed 2 bases from V and 7 bases from J, with 12 bases in between. Germline lookup yields CDR1 MNHNY and CDR2 SVGAGI (reference sequence). CDR3 length: 14 residues. The CDR3 loop is CASSYLEGVQPQHF. In DNA form, the CDR3 reads TGTGCCAGCAGTTACCTAGAGGGGGTGCAGCCCCAGCATTTT.

This clone was picked up one time. The V call is TRBV3-1 (or the pseudogene TRBV3-2), the J call TRBJ2-3; TRBD1 matches 8 bases. Germline V CDR1 and CDR2: LGHDT, YNNKEL (reference sequence). The CDR3 loop spans 14 amino acids. The junction had 0 bases not matched to a gene; V was cut back by 3 bases and J by 1 base. CDR3 amino acids: CASSQGQGTDTQYF. CDR3 sequence (DNA): TGTGCCAGCAGCCAGGGACAGGGCACAGATACGCAGTATTTT.

The chain joins TRBV9 to TRBJ1-3, with D hard to call. The germline V gene encodes CDR1 SGDLS and CDR2 YYNGEE. V was cut by 4 bases and J by 3 bases, with 11 bases left in between. The CDR3 runs to 14 residues. The CDR3 loop reads CASSPQGSGNTIYF. The CDR3 DNA is TGTGCCAGCAGCCCCCAAGGGAGTGGAAACACCATATATTTT.

The chain employs TRBV19 and TRBJ2-1, with 8 bases fitting TRBD2. The V and J ends lost 7 bases and 0 bases, in that order; junction bases with no gene match: 5. Germline CDR1 LNHDA, CDR2 SQIVND (reference sequence). The CDR3 spans 15 residues. CDR3: CASMSGGASYNEQFF. The CDR3 DNA is TGTGCCAGTATGTCCGGGGGGGCCTCCTACAATGAGCAGTTCTTC.

This clone occurred a few times. The J gene is TRBJ2-1, the V gene TRBV5-1, with D perhaps TRBD2 (5 bases). The CDR3 spans 14 residues. Germline loops: CDR1 SGHRS, CDR2 YFSETQ. Trimming took 1 base from V and 13 from J, leaving 18 bases between them. CDR3 protein: CASSLRGGSGLQFF. CDR3 bases: TGCGCCAGCAGCTTGAGAGGCGGCAGCGGTCTACAGTTCTTC.

The chain has TRBV11-1 and TRBJ2-3; TRBD2 aligns across 7 bases. CDR1 is SGHAT and CDR2 is FQDESV in the germline V gene (reference sequence). The length of the CDR3 is 15 residues. After removal of 4 bases from V and 4 bases from J, the junction contained 8 bases not matched to a gene. The CDR3 sequence: CASSSPFRGADTQYF. The CDR3 DNA follows: TGTGCCAGCAGCTCTCCCTTCCGGGGGGCAGATACGCAGTATTTT.

The rearrangement joins TRBV14 to TRBJ2-7; 8 bases align to TRBD2. This CDR3 region has 15 residues. After removal of 1 base from V and 3 bases from J, the junction contained 5 bases not matched to a gene. CDR1 and CDR2 (germline): SGHDN, FVKESK. Here the CDR3 DNA reads TGTGCCAGCAGCCAAGTGAGTACTAGCGGCTACGAGCAGTACTTC. Amino acids: CASSQVSTSGYEQYF.

The genes are TRBV6-5 and TRBJ1-1; D perhaps matches TRBD1 (5 bases). Germline V gene data show CDR1 as MNHEY and CDR2 as SVGAGI. Trimming left V 2 bases short and J 6 bases short, with 16 bases between. The CDR3 runs 15 residues. The CDR3 loop is CASSYEGQGGSEAFF. For the CDR3, the DNA is TGTGCCAGCAGTTACGAGGGGCAGGGAGGCTCTGAAGCTTTCTTT.

This chain joins TRBV2 and TRBJ2-1; possible D gene TRBD1, 6 bases. Germline V lookup: CDR1 SNHLY, CDR2 FYNNEI. V was trimmed by 6 bases and J by 9 bases, leaving 15 bases between them. The CDR3 is 13 residues long. The CDR3 spells CASRPATGLEQFF. DNA for the CDR3: TGTGCCAGCAGACCCGCGACAGGTCTTGAGCAGTTCTTC.

The J gene is TRBJ1-4, the V gene TRBV6-5, with TRBD1 as a possible D gene (6 bases). The CDR3 is 15 amino acids. V lost 7 bases, J lost 8 bases, and 20 bases lay in between. Germline V lookup: CDR1 MNHEY, CDR2 SVGAGI. DNA of the CDR3: TGTGCCAGCACCCCAAGGGAGCCACAGGGAGAAAAACTGTTTTTT. This translates into CASTPREPQGEKLFF.

The rearrangement links TRBV19 to TRBJ2-7, with 7 bases lining up with TRBD2. This CDR3 contains 15 residues. Germline trimming cut 2 bases from V and 3 bases from J; bases unmatched to any gene: 7. Germline V gene data show CDR1 as LNHDA and CDR2 as SQIVND (reference sequence). CDR3: CASSITHRGDYEQYF. The CDR3 DNA sequence: TGTGCCAGTAGTATAACCCACCGGGGGGACTACGAGCAGTACTTC. The whole variable domain, filled in from reference TRBV19 and TRBJ2-7, reads DGGITQSPKYLFRKEGQNVTLSCEQNLNHDAMYWYRQDPGQGLRLIYYSQIVNDFQKGDIAEGYSVSREKKESFPLTVTSAQKNPTAFYLCASSITHRGDYEQYFGPGTRLTVT.

V gene TRBV10-3 combines with J gene TRBJ1-2; 7 bases are a match to TRBD1. V was pared by 7 bases and J by 2 bases, with 4 bases of the junction left unmatched. The CDR3 runs 13 residues. The germline V gene encodes CDR1 ENHRY and CDR2 SYGVKD. For the CDR3, the DNA is TGTGCCATCATGCCGACAGGGAACTATGGCTACACCTTC. Amino acids: CAIMPTGNYGYTF.